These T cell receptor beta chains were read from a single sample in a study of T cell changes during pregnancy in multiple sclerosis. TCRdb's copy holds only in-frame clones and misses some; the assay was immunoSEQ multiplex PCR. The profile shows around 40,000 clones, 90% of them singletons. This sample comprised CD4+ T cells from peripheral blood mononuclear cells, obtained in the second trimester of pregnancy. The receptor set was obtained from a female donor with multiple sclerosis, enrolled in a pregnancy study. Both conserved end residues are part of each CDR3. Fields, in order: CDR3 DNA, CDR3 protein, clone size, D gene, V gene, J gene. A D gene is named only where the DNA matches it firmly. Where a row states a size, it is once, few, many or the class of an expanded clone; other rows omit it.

TGTGCCAGCAGCGTACTAGGACTTTCAAGCACAGATACGCAGTATTTT	CASSVLGLSSTDTQYF	.	.	TRBV9	TRBJ2-3
TGCGCCAGCAGCGTGGGTGCTAGCGGGGGATCAGATACGCAGTATTTT	CASSVGASGGSDTQYF	.	TRBD2	TRBV5-1	TRBJ2-3
TGCGCCAGCAGCCAAGAGAGTGCTGGACTTTCCTACAATGAGCAGTTCTTC	CASSQESAGLSYNEQFF	.	.	TRBV4-1	TRBJ2-1
TGCGCCAGTGCCGGGTCCCAACCCCCCGCGGAGGAGACTGAAGCTTTCTTT	CASAGSQPPAEETEAFF	once	.	TRBV10-1	TRBJ1-1
TGCGCCAGCCTTCAGCAGGGCTACTATGGCTACACCTTC	CASLQQGYYGYTF	few	.	TRBV10-1	TRBJ1-2
TGTGCCAGCAGCTTTGGAGGGGAAGAGACCCAGTACTTC	CASSFGGEETQYF	.	.	TRBV11-2	TRBJ2-5
TGCAGCGTTGGGTCCTCCCAGGGGCATAACTATGGCTACACCTTC	CSVGSSQGHNYGYTF	medium-sized	.	TRBV29-1	TRBJ1-2
TGTGCCAGCAGCCTAACGGGTCAGCCCCAGCATTTT	CASSLTGQPQHF	.	.	TRBV28	TRBJ1-5
TGCGCCAGCAGTAGCGGTAGCACAGATACGCAGTATTTT	CASSSGSTDTQYF	.	.	TRBV10-1	TRBJ2-3
TGCAGCGTTGGGGACAGGGTTAACTATGGCTACACCTTC	CSVGDRVNYGYTF	.	TRBD1	TRBV29-1	TRBJ1-2
TGTGCCAGCAGCGCCGGGACTGGCTCCTACAATGAGCAGTTCTTC	CASSAGTGSYNEQFF	.	.	TRBV25-1	TRBJ2-1
TGTGCCAGCAGGGAAACAGGGGGCAATCAGCCCCAGCATTTT	CASRETGGNQPQHF	.	TRBD1	TRBV6-5	TRBJ1-5
TGCGCCAGCAGCCCGGGACAGTTAAACAATGAGCAGTTCTTC	CASSPGQLNNEQFF	few	TRBD1	TRBV5-1	TRBJ2-1
TGTGCCAGCAGCCCTCGGGAGGGGGGGGGTGAAGCTTTCTTT	CASSPREGGGEAFF	.	.	TRBV7-3	TRBJ1-1
TGTGCCAGCAGCCACCGTCCTCGCCGGGACAGAGACACCGGGGAGCTGTTTTTT	CASSHRPRRDRDTGELFF	.	TRBD1	TRBV7-9	TRBJ2-2
TGTGCCAGTATCATGGGACAGGGGGTCTCTGGCTACACCTTC	CASIMGQGVSGYTF	.	TRBD1	TRBV19	TRBJ1-2
TGTGCCAGCAGCCCGTTCTCCGGGTATAATTCACCCCTCCACTTT	CASSPFSGYNSPLHF	.	.	TRBV7-6	TRBJ1-6
TGTGCCAGCAGCTTGGACCCGGGTTTTTCTGAAGCTTTCTTT	CASSLDPGFSEAFF	.	.	TRBV5-5	TRBJ1-1
TGCGCCAGCAGCACGGGACAGACTAGCGGGGGTCATTCCTACAATGAGCAGTTCTTC	CASSTGQTSGGHSYNEQFF	.	TRBD2	TRBV5-1	TRBJ2-1
TGTGCCAGCAGCGCAGGGGATTACAGCCATGAAAAACTGTTTTTT	CASSAGDYSHEKLFF	.	.	TRBV7-9	TRBJ1-4
TGTGCCAGCAGCCCCCCTGGGACAGGGTGGAATGGCTACACCTTC	CASSPPGTGWNGYTF	.	TRBD1	TRBV7-3	TRBJ1-2
TGTGCCATCAGCAACCAGGGGGATCAGCCCCAGCATTTT	CAISNQGDQPQHF	.	TRBD1	TRBV10-3	TRBJ1-5
TGTGCCAGCAGTTCAGCTAGCGGGAGCACAGATACGCAGTATTTT	CASSSASGSTDTQYF	.	TRBD2	TRBV6-5	TRBJ2-3
TGCGCCAGCAGCCAGGACAGGGGGATCAACGAGCAGTACTTC	CASSQDRGINEQYF	.	TRBD1	TRBV4-3	TRBJ2-7
TGCAGCGTCCAAGACAGGTTTAATCAGCCCCAGCATTTT	CSVQDRFNQPQHF	.	.	TRBV29-1	TRBJ1-5
TGTGCCTCAGCAAGGGACAGGGGGCGGACTGAAGCTTTCTTT	CASARDRGRTEAFF	.	TRBD1	TRBV30	TRBJ1-1
TGTGCCAGCAGTATACAGGGCTCTGGGGCCAACGTCCTGACTTTC	CASSIQGSGANVLTF	.	.	TRBV6-1	TRBJ2-6
TGTGCCAGCAGCTTAGCCGGGGCGGGAGGTTCCTACGAGCAGTACTTC	CASSLAGAGGSYEQYF	.	TRBD2	TRBV11-1	TRBJ2-7
TGCGCCAGCAGCTTGGTTCGTCAAGCAGGGGCCAATTCACCCCTCCACTTT	CASSLVRQAGANSPLHF	once	.	TRBV5-1	TRBJ1-6
TGTGCCAGCAGCCCCTACGGACTGGGACAGGAAGTTGGCTACACCTTC	CASSPYGLGQEVGYTF	.	TRBD1	TRBV7-2	TRBJ1-2
TGTGCCAGCAGCTTAGGAGGCCCGACAGGGAGAGTTACTGAAGCTTTCTTT	CASSLGGPTGRVTEAFF	.	TRBD1	TRBV5-4	TRBJ1-1
TGTGCCAGCACCCCGGGAGTAGCATTCTACGAGCAGTACTTC	CASTPGVAFYEQYF	.	.	TRBV6-1	TRBJ2-7
TGTGCCTGGGAGCGGGGGGCTAGCACAGATACGCAGTATTTT	CAWERGASTDTQYF	once	TRBD2	TRBV30	TRBJ2-3
TGTGCCAGCTCAAATCCTGGACAGAGCTCTGGAAACACCATATATTTT	CASSNPGQSSGNTIYF	.	.	TRBV18	TRBJ1-3
TGTGCCAGTAGTTCCCGGGACAGGGGGTTTGATGAGCAGTTCTTC	CASSSRDRGFDEQFF	.	TRBD1	TRBV19	TRBJ2-1
TGTGCCAGCCTCCCCAGGGGAGGGACTGAAGCTTTCTTT	CASLPRGGTEAFF	.	.	TRBV6-5	TRBJ1-1
TGCGCCAGCAGCCCTACCGTCGGCTCTGGAAACACCATATATTTT	CASSPTVGSGNTIYF	.	.	TRBV5-1	TRBJ1-3
TGTGCCAGCAGCCGCGGACAGGGGACGGGCTACACCTTC	CASSRGQGTGYTF	.	TRBD1	TRBV7-9	TRBJ1-2
TGTGCCAGCACCCCGAGGGACTTCAACACTGAAGCTTTCTTT	CASTPRDFNTEAFF	.	.	TRBV2	TRBJ1-1
TGCGCCAGCAGCTTGGCCGGGATGTCTGGCTACACCTTC	CASSLAGMSGYTF	.	.	TRBV5-1	TRBJ1-2
TGTGCCAGCAGCCCCCAAGATGGTTTAGCGTATACGCAGTATTTT	CASSPQDGLAYTQYF	.	.	TRBV7-3	TRBJ2-3